Each of the 21 T cell receptor beta chains below was sequenced from the same sample in a study of regulatory dendritic cells for organ transplantation. Clones were sequenced by immunoSEQ multiplex PCR, and TCRdb holds only the in-frame ones, with some missing. The data contain fewer than 40,000 clones, around 90% of them singletons. The sequenced sample consisted of naive CD8+ T cells from blood. Subset meaning: CD45RA+ naive T cells. The receptor source for this set is a human donor in good health.

The chain couples TRBV27 to TRBJ2-1; D is unclear. The CDR3 runs to 14 residues. V was shortened by 8 bases and J by 4 bases, with 15 bases between the two germline ends. Germline V gene lookup returns CDR1 MNHEY and CDR2 SMNVEV (reference sequence). The DNA for the CDR3 is TGTGCCAGCGCGCGGCAGATTCCTTACAATGAGCAGTTCTTC. Translation gives CASARQIPYNEQFF.

The chain joins TRBV27 to TRBJ1-2; D ambiguous. V was cut by 7 bases and J by 2 bases, with 17 bases left in between. CDR1 MNHEY and CDR2 SMNVEV come from the germline V gene (reference sequence). The CDR3 is 15 residues long. The CDR3 DNA reads TGTGCCAGCATGATGGCATTCGGGCTAAACTATGGCTACACCTTC. This translates into CASMMAFGLNYGYTF.

This chain joins TRBV16 and TRBJ1-4; 8 bases fit TRBD1. The CDR3 is made up of 15 amino acids. Per the germline V gene, CDR1 is KGHSY and CDR2 is FQNENV. V trimming: 4 bases; J trimming: 8 bases; junction bases outside the gene matches: 9. This CDR3 is CASSLQGQASEKLFF. Here the CDR3 DNA reads TGTGCCAGCAGCCTCCAGGGACAGGCCTCGGAAAAACTGTTTTTT.

The chain joins TRBV4-1 to TRBJ1-2; D gene ambiguous. Trimming stripped 4 bases from V and 3 bases from J, with 15 bases between. Germline assignment: CDR1 MGHRA and CDR2 YSYEKL. This CDR3 spans 15 amino acids. CDR3 in amino acids: CASSPGALTYYGYTF. The CDR3 DNA follows: TGCGCCAGCAGCCCAGGTGCCTTAACTTACTATGGCTACACCTTC.

The count of this clone is one. The chain recombines TRBV7-9 with TRBJ2-7; tentatively, D is TRBD2 (6 bases). The V end was cut by 5 bases, the J end by 6 bases, with 8 bases between. CDR1 SEHNR and CDR2 FQNEAQ come from the germline V gene (reference sequence). This CDR3 comprises 11 residues. The CDR3 spells CASSPGGEQYF. CDR3 DNA sequence: TGTGCCAGCAGCCCCGGGGGCGAGCAGTACTTC.

This clone showed up just once. In DNA, the CDR3 is TGTGCCAGCAGCCGCTATAAGACTGGGTTGAGTGATGGCTACACCTTC. Its translation is CASSRYKTGLSDGYTF. J is TRBJ1-2 and V is TRBV7-3; no clear D gene. The length of the CDR3 is 16 residues. Looked up from germline, CDR1 is SGHTA and CDR2 is FQGTGA. V gave up 5 bases and J gave up 6 bases, with 22 bases separating them.

The chain recombines TRBV9 with TRBJ2-2; D perhaps matches TRBD2 (6 bases). In germline, CDR1 is SGDLS, CDR2 YYNGEE. V was shortened by 4 bases and J by 3 bases, with 13 bases between the two germline ends. The CDR3 runs to 15 residues. The CDR3 DNA sequence: TGTGCCAGCAGCACATACGGGGAGGACACCGGGGAGCTGTTTTTT. It yields the protein CASSTYGEDTGELFF. Full variable domain (missing parts from reference TRBV9 and TRBJ2-2): DSGVTQTPKHLITATGQRVTLRCSPRSGDLSVYWYQQSLDQGLQFLIQYYNGEERAKGNILERFSAQQFPDLHSELNLSSLELGDSALYFCASSTYGEDTGELFFGEGSRLTVL.

The chain is built from TRBV11-2 and TRBJ1-2; D is unresolved. The CDR3 extends over 15 amino acids. V lost 2 bases, J lost 4 bases, and 14 bases lay in between. Germline values: CDR1 SGHAT, CDR2 FQNNGV. The CDR3 sequence: CASSLSDAAPYGYTF. CDR3 nucleotides: TGTGCCAGCAGCTTAAGTGATGCGGCACCCTATGGCTACACCTTC.

This chain connects TRBV9 to TRBJ1-2, with D unresolved. The germline CDR1 and CDR2 sequences are SGDLS and YYNGEE. The CDR3 has 14 residues. V lost 2 bases and J 4 bases, leaving 12 bases between the germline ends. CDR3 residues: CASSVSRAPYGYTF. As DNA, the CDR3 is TGTGCCAGCAGCGTGTCACGGGCACCCTATGGCTACACCTTC.

CDR3 DNA sequence: TGTGCCAGTAGTATTCAGGGGGCGAACACTGAAGCTTTCTTT. It yields the protein CASSIQGANTEAFF. The rearrangement joins TRBV19 to TRBJ1-1; TRBD1 matches 8 bases. Germline-derived CDR1 and CDR2 are LNHDA and SQIVND (reference sequence). The CDR3 covers 14 residues. After removal of 3 bases from V and 1 base from J, the junction contained 1 base not matched to a gene.

This clone was detected only once. The CDR3 coding sequence is TGTGCCAGCAGTGAACTACTAGCGGGAGGGGCCTACGAGCAGTACTTC. It translates to CASSELLAGGAYEQYF. V usage is TRBV2 and J usage is TRBJ2-7, with 13 nucleotides matching TRBD2. The CDR3 runs 16 residues. Unmatched junction bases numbered 3, after V lost 2 bases and J lost 2 bases. The germline CDR1 and CDR2 sequences are SNHLY and FYNNEI. The whole variable domain, filled in from reference TRBV2 and TRBJ2-7, reads EPEVTQTPSHQVTQMGQEVILRCVPISNHLYFYWYRQILGQKVEFLVSFYNNEISEKSEIFDDQFSVERPDGSNFTLKIRSTKLEDSAMYFCASSELLAGGAYEQYFGPGTRLTVT.

Here the CDR3 DNA reads TGTGCCAGCAGCGTAGCCCCGTCTAGTGGGACAGCTCTTAACTATGGCTACACCTTC. Translation gives CASSVAPSSGTALNYGYTF. This chain joins TRBV9 and TRBJ1-2, with TRBD1 identical over 7 bases. Germline V gene data show CDR1 as SGDLS and CDR2 as YYNGEE. Germline trimming cut 0 bases from V and 1 base from J; bases unmatched to any gene: 15. The CDR3 consists of 19 residues.

The chain couples TRBV19 to TRBJ1-2; the D gene is possibly TRBD1 (5 bases). Trimming pared 7 bases from V and 8 bases from J, leaving 17 bases between. CDR1 and CDR2 (germline): LNHDA, SQIVND (reference sequence). The CDR3 runs 13 residues. The CDR3 here is CASTIGAGPGYTF. The DNA for the CDR3 is TGTGCCAGTACCATAGGGGCAGGACCAGGCTACACCTTC. Full variable domain (outside the CDR3, taken from reference TRBV19 and TRBJ1-2): DGGITQSPKYLFRKEGQNVTLSCEQNLNHDAMYWYRQDPGQGLRLIYYSQIVNDFQKGDIAEGYSVSREKKESFPLTVTSAQKNPTAFYLCASTIGAGPGYTFGSGTRLTVV.

This clone was recorded once. The rearrangement links TRBV5-4 to TRBJ1-1; 9 bases match TRBD1. CDR3 length equals 12 residues. V was clipped by 4 bases and J by 8 bases; unmatched bases: 3. Per germline, CDR1 SGHNT and CDR2 YYREEE (reference sequence). In DNA, the CDR3 is TGTGCCAGCAGCCTGGGGACAGGGGAAGCTTTCTTT. This codes for CASSLGTGEAFF.

The J gene is TRBJ2-3, the V gene TRBV13; D is undetermined. V lost 9 bases, J lost 2 bases, and 15 bases lay in between. Germline lookup yields CDR1 PRHDT and CDR2 FYEKMQ (reference sequence). The CDR3 is made up of 14 amino acids. The CDR3 DNA reads as TGTGCCAGTAGAAACAGTGACCACACAGATACGCAGTATTTT. As protein: CASRNSDHTDTQYF.

The gene calls are TRBV29-1 and TRBJ2-1; 12 nucleotides line up with TRBD2. This CDR3 has 16 residues. Germline assignment: CDR1 SQVTM and CDR2 ANQGSEA. V was pared by 1 base and J by 8 bases, with 9 bases of the junction left unmatched. The CDR3 sequence is CSVEGRASGRGYEQFF. CDR3 DNA sequence: TGCAGCGTTGAAGGGCGGGCTAGCGGGAGGGGTTATGAGCAGTTCTTC.

The rearrangement uses TRBV9 and TRBJ1-5, with 8 bases aligning to TRBD1. There are 13 residues in the CDR3. Germline V gene sequence: CDR1 SGDLS, CDR2 YYNGEE. Trimming at V came to 3 bases and at J to 7 bases, leaving 3 bases not matched to a gene. CDR3 amino acids: CASSETGDQPQHF. Here the CDR3 DNA reads TGTGCCAGCAGCGAGACAGGGGACCAGCCCCAGCATTTT.

This clone was recorded a few times. The junction differs from germline at one of its ends, possibly a read error. The V and J genes are TRBV2 and TRBJ1-5; no clear D. The length of the CDR3 is 16 residues. Looked up from germline, CDR1 is SNHLY and CDR2 is FYNNEI. The CDR3 sequence: CASSQAHPYSNQPQHF. The CDR3 DNA sequence: TGTGCCAGCAGTCAAGCACACCCCTATAGCAATCAGCCCCAGCATTTT.

The chain employs TRBV28 and TRBJ2-3; tentative D call: TRBD2 (6 bases). Germline loops: CDR1 MDHEN, CDR2 SYDVKM. The CDR3 is 21 amino acids. Trimming pared 8 bases from V and 2 bases from J, leaving 35 bases between. The DNA for the CDR3 is TGTGCCAGCCGAGGGTTGCTGGGGACTCGGCCCTCCTCTCGAAACACAGATACGCAGTATTTT. Translated, it gives CASRGLLGTRPSSRNTDTQYF.

The chain links TRBV11-2 to TRBJ2-7; D might be TRBD1 (5 bases). The CDR3 covers 13 residues. Germline CDR1 reads SGHAT; CDR2 reads FQNNGV. Trimming took off 1 base at V and 4 bases at J, with 8 bases between the two ends. CDR3 in DNA: TGTGCCAGCAGCTTAGGGGGCTCTTACGAGCAGTACTTC. Protein sequence: CASSLGGSYEQYF. Using reference TRBV11-2 and TRBJ2-7 for the parts outside the CDR3, the full variable domain is EAGVAQSPRYKIIEKRQSVAFWCNPISGHATLYWYQQILGQGPKLLIQFQNNGVVDDSQLPKDRFSAERLKGVDSTLKIQPAKLEDSAVYLCASSLGGSYEQYFGPGTRLTVT.

The chain carries TRBV4-1 and TRBJ2-1; the D is unclear. Germline lookup yields CDR1 MGHRA and CDR2 YSYEKL. The germline V and J ends were trimmed by 8 bases and 8 bases, with 13 bases remaining between them. There are 12 residues in the CDR3. CDR3 in DNA: TGCGCCAGCTGGGCAGCAGGCTATGAGCAGTTCTTC. Translation gives CASWAAGYEQFF.